These T cell receptor beta chains were read from a single sample in a study of blood T cell repertoires in COVID-19. Repertoires were generated with immunoSEQ multiplex PCR, while TCRdb's copy carries only in-frame clones and drops some. The sample has about 210,000 clones, over 75% seen once. The sequencing input was peripheral blood. The receptors here all came from a human donor in a cohort sampled during active COVID-19. The CDR3 runs from the conserved cysteine through the conserved F or W. The D gene is left open where the match is weak. Rows may omit the clone size; those that give it use once, few, many or a size class.

v_gene	abundance	d_gene	j_gene	CDR3nt	CDR3aa
TRBV28	.	TRBD1	TRBJ1-2	TGTGCCAGCAGCCCAGGGGGCCTGGATGGCTACACCTTC	CASSPGGLDGYTF
TRBV5-1	.	TRBD1	TRBJ1-2	TGCGCCAGCAGCTTGAGACAGGGGAACTATGGCTACACCTTC	CASSLRQGNYGYTF
TRBV7-9	.	.	TRBJ2-5	TGTGCCAGCAGCCCAGGCCTCGGAGAGACCCAGTACTTC	CASSPGLGETQYF
TRBV19	.	.	TRBJ2-6	TGTGCCAGTAGTACGAGACAGCACCTCTCTGGGGCCAACGTCCTGACTTTC	CASSTRQHLSGANVLTF
TRBV9	.	TRBD1	TRBJ1-3	TGTGCCAGCAGCATGGGGACAGGGGGCTCTGGAAACACCATATATTTT	CASSMGTGGSGNTIYF
TRBV5-1	few	.	TRBJ2-2	TGCGCCAGCAGCCGGTCGCAGGGAACGAACACCGGGGAGCTGTTTTTT	CASSRSQGTNTGELFF
TRBV27	once	TRBD1	TRBJ2-7	TGTGCCAGCAGTATCCGTACAGGGGACTCCTACGAGCAGTACTTC	CASSIRTGDSYEQYF
TRBV6-6	.	.	TRBJ2-1	TGTGCCAGCAGTCGACCGACAGGACTTTCCTACAATGAGCAGTTCTTC	CASSRPTGLSYNEQFF
TRBV6-6	.	TRBD1	TRBJ1-2	TGTGCCAGCAGTTACCCGGACAGGGGGTCCGGCTACACCTTC	CASSYPDRGSGYTF
TRBV6-6	.	.	TRBJ1-4	TGTGCCAGCAGTTACTCCCGCGGCAGAGAAGAAAAACTGTTTTTT	CASSYSRGREEKLFF
TRBV6-6	.	.	TRBJ2-1	TGTGCCAGCAGTCTGGGGCCACGGAGCAATGAGCAGTTCTTC	CASSLGPRSNEQFF
TRBV9	.	TRBD1	TRBJ2-1	TGTGCCAGCAGCCCCCGGACAGGTCACTCCTACAATGAGCAGTTCTTC	CASSPRTGHSYNEQFF
TRBV2	.	.	TRBJ2-5	TGTGCCAGCAGTGAATCCCATAGCGAAGCGGAGACCCAGTACTTC	CASSESHSEAETQYF
TRBV6-5	.	.	TRBJ2-7	TGTGCCAGCAAAACAACGGGCCGGACTACCTACGAGCAGTACTTC	CASKTTGRTTYEQYF
TRBV5-6	.	.	TRBJ1-3	TGTGCCAGCAGCTGGTCGGGGACACTCAGCTCTGGAAACACCATATATTTT	CASSWSGTLSSGNTIYF
TRBV9	.	.	TRBJ2-5	TGTGCCAGCAGCGTATCCCGGGGGTCCCAAGAGACCCAGTACTTC	CASSVSRGSQETQYF
TRBV7-8	.	TRBD2	TRBJ2-5	TGTGCCAGCAGCTTAGTCGGCGGGGGGGAGACCCAGTACTTC	CASSLVGGGETQYF
TRBV5-1	.	TRBD2	TRBJ2-3	TGCGCCAGCACCCTAGCGGGGGGTAACGCAGATACGCAGTATTTT	CASTLAGGNADTQYF
TRBV19	.	TRBD2	TRBJ2-1	TGTGCCAGTAGTTTGGGGACTAGCGGGAAGGAAAATGAGCAGTTCTTC	CASSLGTSGKENEQFF
TRBV28	.	TRBD1	TRBJ1-1	TGTGCCAGCAGTTTGGTAGAGGGGGCGGTGAACACTGAAGCTTTCTTT	CASSLVEGAVNTEAFF
TRBV7-2	.	.	TRBJ2-1	TGTGCCAGCAGCTTAGCGCGGCTAGATAATGAGCAGTTCTTC	CASSLARLDNEQFF
TRBV28	.	.	TRBJ1-2	TGTGCCAGCAGTTTAACTGGGCGACATGGCTACACCTTC	CASSLTGRHGYTF
TRBV5-1	.	TRBD2	TRBJ2-7	TGCGCCAGCAGCTTGGGTGTAGCGGGACTCTACGAGCAGTACTTC	CASSLGVAGLYEQYF
TRBV19	few	TRBD2	TRBJ2-3	TGTGCCACGAGCGGGAGGTACACAGATACGCAGTATTTT	CATSGRYTDTQYF
TRBV9	.	TRBD2	TRBJ2-1	TGTGCCAGCAGCGTAGCGAGCTGGGCTAGCGGGGTTTACAATGAGCAGTTCTTC	CASSVASWASGVYNEQFF
TRBV5-1	.	TRBD2	TRBJ2-2	TGCGCCAGCAGCTATGGACTAGCGGTCCACACCGGGGAGCTGTTTTTT	CASSYGLAVHTGELFF
TRBV10-3	.	.	TRBJ1-5	TGTGCCATCAGTAGAGGGGGGGATAGCAATCAGCCCCAGCATTTT	CAISRGGDSNQPQHF
TRBV19	once	TRBD1	TRBJ1-5	TGTGCCAGTACCGACAGGGGTTATCAGCCCCAGCATTTT	CASTDRGYQPQHF
TRBV11-2	once	TRBD2	TRBJ2-1	TGTGCCAGCAGCCTTAGCGGGAGGGATAATGAGCAGTTCTTC	CASSLSGRDNEQFF
TRBV5-4	.	.	TRBJ2-2	TGTGCCAGCAGCTTGGGATCTCAGTTAAACACCGGGGAGCTGTTTTTT	CASSLGSQLNTGELFF
TRBV7-9	.	.	TRBJ1-3	TGTGCCAGCAGCTTAACGCGGGAGTCCTCTGGAAACACCATATATTTT	CASSLTRESSGNTIYF
TRBV11-3	.	.	TRBJ2-3	TGTGCCAGCAGCTTAGATTCGTCTAGGGGGACAGATACGCAGTATTTT	CASSLDSSRGTDTQYF
TRBV9	.	TRBD1	TRBJ1-1	TGTGCCAGCAGCGTAGCCCCGACCCTGACAGGGGGGACTGAAGCTTTCTTT	CASSVAPTLTGGTEAFF
TRBV30	.	.	TRBJ2-7	TGTGCCTGGAACAGGCAGTACTCCTACGAGCAGTACTTC	CAWNRQYSYEQYF
TRBV5-1	.	TRBD2	TRBJ2-2	TGCGCCAGCAGCTTAGGGCAACTAGCGGGAGTGAAGGGGGAGCTGTTTTTT	CASSLGQLAGVKGELFF
TRBV3-1/TRBV3-2	.	.	TRBJ1-6	TGTGCCAGCAGCCAGAGCGATCGTTTCCGTCAGAGCTCCTATAATTCACCCCTCCACTTT	CASSQSDRFRQSSYNSPLHF
TRBV9	.	TRBD1	TRBJ2-2	TGTGCCAGCACCCCTTCCGACAGGGCGAACACCGGGGAGCTGTTTTTT	CASTPSDRANTGELFF
TRBV21-1	.	.	TRBJ2-5	TGTGCCAGCAGCACCCCCGGAGGCGGGGGAGGAGGGGAGACCCAGTACTTC	CASSTPGGGGGGETQYF
TRBV29-1	.	.	TRBJ2-1	TGCAGCGGGGCCGCTCACAGGGTAGTAAATGAGCAGTTCTTC	CSGAAHRVVNEQFF
TRBV24-1	.	TRBD2	TRBJ2-1	TGTGCCACCAGTGATTTCCGGGGGGGAGCGGGAGCCAAGGCGAATGAGCAGTTCTTC	CATSDFRGGAGAKANEQFF
TRBV5-4	.	.	TRBJ2-1	TGTGCCAGCAGCTTACAGAGCTCCTACAATGAGCAGTTCTTC	CASSLQSSYNEQFF
TRBV11-2	.	.	TRBJ2-7	TGTGCCAGCAGCCCGCTAAGGGGGTACGAGCAGTACTTC	CASSPLRGYEQYF
TRBV28	.	TRBD1	TRBJ2-5	TGTGCCAGCAGTCACCCCGGACAGGGTTCGGAGACCCAGTACTTC	CASSHPGQGSETQYF
TRBV23-1	.	TRBD1	TRBJ2-7	TGCGCCAGCAGTCCCCCTCGTGACAGGGTGAATTCCTACGAGCAGTACTTC	CASSPPRDRVNSYEQYF
TRBV5-1	.	TRBD1	TRBJ1-1	TGCGCCAGCAGCTTGGGAGGACAGGGAGTTCCTGAAGCTTTCTTT	CASSLGGQGVPEAFF